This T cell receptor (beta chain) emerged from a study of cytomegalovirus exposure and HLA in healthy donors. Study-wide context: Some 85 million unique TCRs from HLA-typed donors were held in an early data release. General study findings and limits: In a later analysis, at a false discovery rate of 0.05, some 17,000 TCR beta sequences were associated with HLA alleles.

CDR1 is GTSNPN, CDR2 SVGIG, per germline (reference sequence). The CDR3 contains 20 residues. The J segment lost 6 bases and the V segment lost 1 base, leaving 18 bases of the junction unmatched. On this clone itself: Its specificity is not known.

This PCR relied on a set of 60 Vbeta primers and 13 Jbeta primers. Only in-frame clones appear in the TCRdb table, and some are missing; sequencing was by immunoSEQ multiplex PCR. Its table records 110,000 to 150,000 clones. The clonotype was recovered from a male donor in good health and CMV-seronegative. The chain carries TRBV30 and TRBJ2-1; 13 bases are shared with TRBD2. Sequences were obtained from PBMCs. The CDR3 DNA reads TGTGCCTGGAGTGCTTGGCGGACTAGCGGGGGCTATTCGAGTGGCAATGAGCAGTTCTTC. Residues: CAWSAWRTSGGYSSGNEQFF.